The next 16 T cell receptor beta chains were all read from a single sample in a study of blood T cell repertoires in COVID-19. The table came from immunoSEQ multiplex PCR; TCRdb's copy has only in-frame clones and leaves some out. Of approximately 13,000 clones in the sample, around 69% were seen once. Sequenced: peripheral blood. All receptors derive from a boy between 2 and 10 years old with active or convalescent COVID-19.

This clone was seen a handful of times. The chain carries TRBV6-2 or TRBV6-3 and TRBJ1-6; a possible D gene is TRBD1 (6 bases). The CDR3 covers 15 residues. V lost 2 bases and J 7 bases, leaving 12 bases between the germline ends. Per germline, CDR1 MNHEY and CDR2 SVGEGT. CDR3 loop: CASSYAGAENSPLHF. As DNA, the CDR3 is TGTGCCAGCAGTTACGCAGGGGCGGAAAATTCACCCCTCCACTTT.

The chain combines TRBV19 with TRBJ1-1; D gene uncertain. Trimming cost V 3 bases and J 0 bases, with 8 bases left between them. CDR3 size: 14 residues. CDR1 LNHDA and CDR2 SQIVND come from the germline V gene (reference sequence). The CDR3 here is CASSIQTLNTEAFF. The CDR3 nucleotides read TGTGCCAGTAGTATTCAGACACTGAACACTGAAGCTTTCTTT.

The V gene is TRBV28, the J gene TRBJ2-7; 10 bases line up with TRBD2. Germline assignment: CDR1 MDHEN and CDR2 SYDVKM. Trimming at V came to 2 bases and at J to 0 bases, leaving 7 bases not matched to a gene. The CDR3 runs to 17 residues. The CDR3 is CASSLASGGRPSYEQYV. The CDR3 DNA sequence: TGTGCCAGCAGTTTAGCTAGCGGGGGCCGACCCTCCTACGAGCAGTACGTC.

The chain recombines TRBV29-1 with TRBJ1-1, with 7 bases aligning to TRBD1. The CDR3 spans 12 residues. Germline CDR1 reads SQVTM; CDR2 reads ANQGSEA. The V segment lost 0 bases and the J segment 7 bases; nucleotides outside the gene matches: 2. This CDR3 is CSVEEQGGEAFF. The DNA of the CDR3 is TGCAGCGTTGAAGAGCAGGGGGGTGAAGCTTTCTTT.

This clone came up a few times. The V and J genes are TRBV6-6 and TRBJ1-6; TRBD1 agrees at 7 bases. V lost 5 bases, J lost 7 bases, and 14 bases stayed unmatched. CDR1 and CDR2 from the germline V gene are MNHNY and SVGAGI (reference sequence). CDR3 length: 17 amino acids. This CDR3 is CASSPPRRGTANSPLHF. The CDR3 DNA is TGTGCCAGCAGTCCCCCACGACGGGGGACAGCCAATTCACCCCTCCACTTT.

The chain combines TRBV4-1 with TRBJ1-3, with D perhaps TRBD1 (5 bases). The CDR3 length is 15 residues. CDR1 and CDR2 from the germline V gene are MGHRA and YSYEKL. The germline V and J ends were trimmed by 1 base and 4 bases, with 11 bases remaining between them. The chain's CDR3 is CASSQGRGYGNTIYF. The CDR3 coding sequence is TGCGCCAGCAGCCAAGGACGGGGGTACGGAAACACCATATATTTT.

This clone was seen only once. Here the CDR3 reads CASSPLKVAGRGGELFF. The CDR3 nucleotides are TGTGCCAGCAGCCCCCTCAAGGTGGCAGGGCGCGGCGGGGAGCTGTTTTTT. The chain recombines TRBV7-2 with TRBJ2-2; the D gene is possibly TRBD1 (5 bases). Germline values: CDR1 SGHTA, CDR2 FQGNSA. This CDR3 spans 17 amino acids. Trimming took 5 bases from V and 7 from J, leaving 23 bases between them.

J is TRBJ2-5 and V is TRBV7-9; maybe TRBD1 (6 bases). This CDR3 spans 14 amino acids. The V end was cut by 5 bases, the J end by 2 bases, with 12 bases between. Germline CDR1 reads SEHNR; CDR2 reads FQNEAQ (reference sequence). CDR3 residues: CASSTWTAQETQYF. CDR3 bases: TGTGCCAGCAGCACATGGACAGCACAAGAGACCCAGTACTTC.

This clone was detected a few times. The chain recombines TRBV5-4 with TRBJ2-6; a weak D match, TRBD1 (5 bases). Germline-derived CDR1 and CDR2 are SGHNT and YYREEE (reference sequence). The CDR3 loop spans 16 amino acids. Between the trimmed V and J ends, which lost 4 bases and 4 bases, there was a span of 15 bases. The CDR3 sequence is CASSDPGFPGANVLTF. The CDR3 DNA is TGTGCCAGCAGCGATCCAGGGTTTCCCGGGGCCAACGTCCTGACTTTC.

This chain joins TRBV9 and TRBJ2-7; a weak D match, TRBD2 (5 bases). Trimming took 0 bases from V and 2 from J, leaving 9 bases between them. CDR3 length equals 14 residues. Germline V gene sequence: CDR1 SGDLS, CDR2 YYNGEE. Here the CDR3 DNA reads TGTGCCAGCAGCGTAGGGTGGGAGCCCTACGAGCAGTACTTC. It translates to CASSVGWEPYEQYF.

V gene TRBV6-6 combines with J gene TRBJ2-5; D gene uncertain. The V and J ends lost 7 bases and 7 bases respectively, with 19 bases between them. The CDR3 length is 14 residues. Germline values: CDR1 MNHNY, CDR2 SVGAGI (reference sequence). The CDR3 reads CASKESYPQLTQYF. CDR3 DNA sequence: TGTGCCAGCAAAGAATCATACCCCCAGTTGACCCAGTACTTC.

The chain joins TRBV28 to TRBJ1-4; D perhaps matches TRBD1 (6 bases). CDR1 MDHEN and CDR2 SYDVKM come from the germline V gene. The CDR3 contains 14 residues. V was cut by 6 bases and J by 8 bases, with 16 bases left in between. CDR3 DNA sequence: TGTGCCAGCAGCTCCGGGACAACAAGGGAAAAACTGTTTTTT. It is translated as CASSSGTTREKLFF.

This chain joins TRBV7-9 and TRBJ2-3; 9 bases match TRBD1. The V gene end was trimmed by 5 bases and the J gene end by 4 bases; junction bases not matched to a gene: 7. The CDR3 is 15 residues long. Germline CDR1 reads SEHNR; CDR2 reads FQNEAQ (reference sequence). CDR3: CASSPTGGRPDTQYF. The CDR3 nucleotides are TGTGCCAGCAGCCCGACAGGGGGAAGGCCAGATACGCAGTATTTT.

This chain connects TRBV6-2 or TRBV6-3 to TRBJ2-6; 7 bases fit TRBD2. The CDR3 contains 20 residues. CDR1 MNHEY and CDR2 SVGEGT come from the germline V gene. Losses at the gene ends were 4 bases for V and 0 bases for J; bases not matched to a gene: 15. Written as DNA, the CDR3 is TGTGCCAGCAGTTTCGGTAGCGGGCGTTTCCTATACTCTGGGGCCAACGTCCTGACTTTC. It is translated as CASSFGSGRFLYSGANVLTF.

The chain is built from TRBV5-1 and TRBJ1-5, with D possibly TRBD1 on 6 matching bases. The CDR3 length is 14 residues. CDR1 is SGHRS and CDR2 is YFSETQ in the germline V gene. V lost 4 bases to trimming and J lost 3 bases, with 11 bases between them. The CDR3 reads CASSLGHLNQPQHF. The CDR3 DNA sequence: TGCGCCAGCAGCCTGGGACATCTCAATCAGCCCCAGCATTTT.

This clone was detected once. The V gene is TRBV9, the J gene TRBJ2-1, with a tentative D call TRBD2 (6 bases). This CDR3 is built from 14 residues. Trimming cost V 1 base and J 9 bases, with 14 bases left between them. CDR1 is SGDLS, CDR2 YYNGEE, per germline. The DNA of the CDR3 is TGTGCCAGCAGCGTATCGGAGGGACTCGCTGAGCAGTTCTTC. It encodes CASSVSEGLAEQFF. The whole variable domain, remainder taken from reference TRBV9 and TRBJ2-1, is DSGVTQTPKHLITATGQRVTLRCSPRSGDLSVYWYQQSLDQGLQFLIQYYNGEERAKGNILERFSAQQFPDLHSELNLSSLELGDSALYFCASSVSEGLAEQFFGPGTRLTVL.